The sequence of this T cell receptor (beta chain) was determined in a study of shared clonotypes between healthy human individuals. Study results and caveats: Sample collection involved blood only; tissue repertoires are likely different. A handful of donors had approximately 4.6% of their naive CD4 clonotypes in common.

Points on this clone: Antigen specificity is unknown.

CDR1 is MDHEN, CDR2 SYDVKM, per germline. V lost 2 bases and J lost 6, with 17 bases in between. The CDR3 is made up of 15 amino acids. Measured with immunoSEQ multiplex PCR; TCRdb has only the in-frame clones, and not every one. The sample contains 2 million to 2.5 million clones, 90% to 96% of which appear only once. Only Caucasian adults living in Nashville, Tennessee made up the donor group. Sequences were obtained from naive CD4+ T cells sorted from blood. Documented subset: CD45RA+ positively selected. The clonotype was recovered from a man aged 18 to 29 in good health. The rearrangement uses TRBV28 and TRBJ2-7, with D perhaps TRBD2 (6 bases). The CDR3 DNA follows: TGTGCCAGCAGTTTAACGGGAGCGGCGGTGCGCGAGCAGTACTTC. Translated, it gives CASSLTGAAVREQYF.